The clone carrying this T cell receptor (beta chain) was seen at least ten times. This sample stems from a study of regulatory T cells in long-lasting Graves disease. Investigators prepared the TCR beta libraries by applying iRepertoire HTBI primers and Arm-PCR of CDR3 regions. TCRdb fed the multiplex PCR reads into MiXCR, producing one record per CDR3 protein. This table has some 600,000 distinct CDR3 sequences, about 16% appearing once. This CDR3 contains 11 residues. The ends were cut back, 9 bases at V and 6 bases at J, with 12 bases in the middle. CDR1 and CDR2 (germline): LGHNT, FRNRAP. Time point noted: newly diagnosed GD, antithyroid drugs for less than 3 months. The TCR library was made from RNA that had been extracted from PBMCs in TRIzol. This sample also belongs to another study, concerning T cells in Graves' hyperthyroidism and ophthalmopathy.

The TCR was taken from a man aged 18 to 30 with Graves disease. The specimen was peripheral blood mononuclear cells (PBMCs), collected at new diagnosis, from a patient treated with antithyroid drugs. The chain employs TRBV12-5 and TRBJ2-7; unclear D gene. For the CDR3, the DNA is TGTGCTAGCCGCTTGGTTGGCGAGCAGTACTTC. As protein: CASRLVGEQYF.